The 27 T cell receptor beta chains given below trace back to one sample, sequenced in a study of blood T cell repertoires in COVID-19. Sequencing was performed with immunoSEQ multiplex PCR; in TCRdb, only in-frame clones are kept and a portion is missing. The sample shows about 150,000 clones, 70% to 90% of them seen only once. Sequencing used peripheral blood. The origin of the receptors is a woman aged 70 to 79 with acute or convalescent COVID-19.

The V and J genes are TRBV19 and TRBJ2-2, with TRBD1 identical over 7 bases. The germline CDR1 and CDR2 sequences are LNHDA and SQIVND (reference sequence). This CDR3 has 15 residues. The V and J ends lost 6 bases and 7 bases, in that order; junction bases with no gene match: 11. CDR3 nucleotides: TGTGCCAGTAGGTCGTCGAGGGGGCGAGGCGGGGAGCTGTTTTTT. This codes for CASRSSRGRGGELFF.

The chain joins TRBV6-2 or TRBV6-3 to TRBJ2-3, with 10 bases aligning to TRBD2. CDR1 is MNHEY, CDR2 SVGEGT, per germline. After removal of 6 bases from V and 2 bases from J, the junction contained 11 bases not matched to a gene. This CDR3 has 17 amino acids. CDR3 in DNA: TGTGCCAGCAGCCACTCCCCTAGCGGGGGTTCCACAGATACGCAGTATTTT. Translated: CASSHSPSGGSTDTQYF.

The genes are TRBV5-1 and TRBJ1-1; D perhaps matches TRBD1 (6 bases). V lost 2 bases and J lost 7, with 12 bases in between. This CDR3 contains 13 residues. Germline lookup yields CDR1 SGHRS and CDR2 YFSETQ. The CDR3 DNA reads TGCGCCAGCAGCTTACAGGGATCCCGTGAAGCTTTCTTT. Protein product: CASSLQGSREAFF.

This sequence joins TRBV9 and TRBJ1-6; D remains ambiguous. Germline V gives CDR1 SGDLS, CDR2 YYNGEE. The V end was cut by 4 bases, the J end by 0 bases, with 8 bases between. This CDR3 region has 15 residues. The CDR3 loop is CASSLGSSYNSPLHF. The CDR3 DNA sequence: TGTGCCAGCAGCCTCGGGAGCTCCTATAATTCACCCCTCCACTTT.

V and J are TRBV19 and TRBJ1-1, with D possibly matching TRBD1 (6 bases). Germline V gene data show CDR1 as LNHDA and CDR2 as SQIVND (reference sequence). Trimming took off 4 bases at V and 0 bases at J, with 12 bases between the two ends. The CDR3 consists of 15 residues. The CDR3: CASSRSGGMNTEAFF. CDR3 nucleotide sequence: TGTGCCAGTAGTAGGTCGGGGGGCATGAACACTGAAGCTTTCTTT.

The chain has TRBV7-2 and TRBJ1-2; TRBD1 matches 8 bases. Germline V lookup: CDR1 SGHTA, CDR2 FQGNSA. The CDR3 spans 16 residues. After removal of 5 bases from V and 0 bases from J, the junction contained 8 bases not matched to a gene. CDR3 coding DNA: TGTGCCAGCAGCCCTCGGGACAGGCCTACTAACTATGGCTACACCTTC. It specifies CASSPRDRPTNYGYTF.

The CDR3: CASTAGAQGYGYTF. The CDR3 DNA reads as TGTGCCAGCACCGCTGGGGCACAGGGGTATGGCTACACCTTC. The chain couples TRBV9 to TRBJ1-2; 7 bases map to TRBD1. Germline values: CDR1 SGDLS, CDR2 YYNGEE. The CDR3 is made up of 14 amino acids. V lost 6 bases to trimming and J lost 5 bases; unmatched junction nucleotides: 10.

This chain joins TRBV11-2 and TRBJ2-5; D is unclear. The CDR3 runs to 13 residues. V lost 5 bases and J 5 bases, leaving 12 bases between the germline ends. CDR1 is SGHAT, CDR2 FQNNGV, per germline. CDR3 amino acids: CASSPPYAETQYF. The DNA of the CDR3 is TGTGCCAGCAGCCCCCCTTATGCGGAGACCCAGTACTTC.

This chain links TRBV11-2 with TRBJ2-1, with 10 bases that match TRBD2. The CDR3 totals 17 residues. Germline V gene lookup returns CDR1 SGHAT and CDR2 FQNNGV. Unmatched junction bases numbered 18, after V lost 11 bases and J lost 5 bases. The CDR3 DNA sequence: TGTGCCGTAGGGAGGCTAGCGGGGGCCCGCATTCACAATGAGCAGTTCTTC. It yields the protein CAVGRLAGARIHNEQFF.

Comment on this clone: Because the CDR3's place on the DNA is in doubt, the DNA is left out and the CDR3 is given as listed by TCRdb. The V gene is TRBV7-8, the J gene TRBJ2-2; TRBD2 reflects the table's D call only, with no check against the DNA. Germline V gene lookup returns CDR1 SGHVS and CDR2 FQNEAQ. The CDR3 length equals 20 residues, ends included. Here the CDR3 reads CASSLVSWGGGAFGAGELFF.

V and J are TRBV19 and TRBJ1-1; 9 bases align to TRBD1. Germline loops: CDR1 LNHDA, CDR2 SQIVND (reference sequence). With 6 bases clipped from V and 4 bases from J, the junction kept 9 bases outside the gene matches. CDR3 length equals 15 residues. In DNA form, the CDR3 reads TGTGCCAGTAGGTTCCCGGGACAGGGCATCACTGAAGCTTTCTTT. It codes for CASRFPGQGITEAFF. The whole variable domain, remainder taken from reference TRBV19 and TRBJ1-1, is DGGITQSPKYLFRKEGQNVTLSCEQNLNHDAMYWYRQDPGQGLRLIYYSQIVNDFQKGDIAEGYSVSREKKESFPLTVTSAQKNPTAFYLCASRFPGQGITEAFFGQGTRLTVV.

The chain joins TRBV6-6 to TRBJ1-2; D ambiguous. The germline CDR1 and CDR2 sequences are MNHNY and SVGAGI (reference sequence). This CDR3 is built from 16 residues. V lost 4 bases and J lost 3, with 18 bases in between. For the CDR3, the DNA is TGTGCCAGCAGTTTAGGTGGCAGCTCTAGTGACTATGGCTACACCTTC. This translates into CASSLGGSSSDYGYTF.

This clone came up once. The chain carries TRBV5-4 and TRBJ2-5; a weak D match, TRBD2 (6 bases). The CDR3 is 18 residues long. CDR1 and CDR2 (germline): SGHNT, YYREEE (reference sequence). V lost 0 bases, J lost 4 bases, and 22 bases lay in between. CDR3 loop: CASSLAFGGGLDGETQYF. Written as DNA, the CDR3 is TGTGCCAGCAGCTTGGCCTTCGGGGGTGGCTTGGACGGAGAGACCCAGTACTTC.

This clone was seen just once. The chain couples TRBV5-1 to TRBJ2-6, with 9 bases identical to TRBD1. CDR3 length: 19 amino acids. The V and J ends lost 4 bases and 0 bases, in that order; junction bases with no gene match: 11. Per the germline V gene, CDR1 is SGHRS and CDR2 is YFSETQ. CDR3 nucleotide sequence: TGCGCCAGCAGCCACGGACCGGGACAGGGAAGCTCTGGGGCCAACGTCCTGACTTTC. Protein sequence: CASSHGPGQGSSGANVLTF.

V gene TRBV5-6 combines with J gene TRBJ2-1; 8 bases line up with TRBD2. The CDR3 sequence is 17 residues long. Looked up from germline, CDR1 is SGHDT and CDR2 is YYEEEE. With V trimmed by 0 bases and J by 7 bases, 12 bases remained unmatched. CDR3 in DNA: TGTGCCAGCAGCTTGGTATCCAGGCGGGGGGCACGGAATGAGCAGTTCTTC. This translates into CASSLVSRRGARNEQFF.

This clone was observed a single time. The gene calls are TRBV7-9 and TRBJ1-2; D might be TRBD1 (5 bases). The CDR3 contains 13 residues. Germline lookup yields CDR1 SEHNR and CDR2 FQNEAQ (reference sequence). The germline V and J ends were trimmed by 3 bases and 4 bases, with 9 bases remaining between them. The CDR3 coding sequence is TGTGCCAGCAGCTTCGAGGGACTCTATGGCTACACCTTC. Translating it yields CASSFEGLYGYTF.

The chain recombines TRBV19 with TRBJ1-2; perhaps TRBD1 as D (6 bases). The CDR3 runs to 13 residues. Trimming shortened V by 7 bases and J by 4 bases, and 13 bases separated the two germline ends. The germline V gene encodes CDR1 LNHDA and CDR2 SQIVND (reference sequence). CDR3 coding DNA: TGTGCCAGTACCGACAGGTCCGGCTATGGCTACACCTTC. Its translation: CASTDRSGYGYTF. Full variable domain (rest looked up from reference TRBV19 and TRBJ1-2): DGGITQSPKYLFRKEGQNVTLSCEQNLNHDAMYWYRQDPGQGLRLIYYSQIVNDFQKGDIAEGYSVSREKKESFPLTVTSAQKNPTAFYLCASTDRSGYGYTFGSGTRLTVV.

The V call is TRBV2, the J call TRBJ2-1; 13 bases are a match to TRBD2. Trimming cost V 6 bases and J 9 bases; bases outside gene matches: 8. The CDR3 sequence is 15 residues long. Looked up from germline, CDR1 is SNHLY and CDR2 is FYNNEI. CDR3 amino acids: CASSFGLAGVGEQFF. CDR3 DNA sequence: TGTGCCAGCAGCTTTGGACTAGCGGGGGTCGGTGAGCAGTTCTTC.

The chain recombines TRBV28 with TRBJ1-1, with a tentative D call TRBD1 (5 bases). The CDR3 sequence is 12 residues long. Between the trimmed V and J ends, which lost 4 bases and 4 bases, there was a span of 7 bases. Germline loops: CDR1 MDHEN, CDR2 SYDVKM. The CDR3 nucleotides read TGTGCCAGCAGTTCCGGGGGCACTGAAGCTTTCTTT. Protein product: CASSSGGTEAFF.

The chain recombines TRBV28 with TRBJ2-3; TRBD2 matches at 7 bases. J was trimmed by 2 bases and V by 2 bases; bases with no gene match: 10. This CDR3 spans 17 amino acids. Germline CDR1 MDHEN, CDR2 SYDVKM. The CDR3 DNA reads TGTGCCAGCAGTTTAAGCGGACTAGGAGGACTCACAGATACGCAGTATTTT. Translating gives CASSLSGLGGLTDTQYF.

The chain recombines TRBV25-1 with TRBJ1-2; 8 nucleotides line up with TRBD1. The CDR3 covers 13 residues. V was pared by 1 base and J by 10 bases, with 5 bases of the junction left unmatched. CDR1 is MGHDK and CDR2 is SYGVNS in the germline V gene. CDR3 protein: CASSEWRTGYYTF. The CDR3 nucleotides are TGTGCCAGCAGTGAATGGAGGACAGGGTACTACACCTTC.

This chain joins TRBV6-5 and TRBJ1-3; a possible D gene is TRBD1 (5 bases). V was cut by 2 bases and J by 4 bases, with 9 bases left in between. Germline V gene data show CDR1 as MNHEY and CDR2 as SVGAGI. CDR3 size: 14 residues. CDR3 sequence: CASSYGQGGNTIYF. The CDR3, as DNA: TGTGCCAGCAGTTACGGGCAGGGAGGAAACACCATATATTTT.

The chain couples TRBV5-3 to TRBJ2-5; 8 bases fit TRBD2. TRBV5-3 is recorded as an ORF, its role being uncertain. J lost 2 bases, V lost 2 bases, and 8 bases had no gene match. CDR3 length: 16 amino acids. The DNA of the CDR3 is TGTGCCAGAAGCTTTACGGGAGGGGCGATACAAGAGACCCAGTACTTC. Translation: CARSFTGGAIQETQYF.

CDR3 in amino acids: CASMRTGTQETQYF. CDR3 DNA sequence: TGCGCCAGCATGCGGACAGGGACCCAAGAGACCCAGTACTTC. The V and J genes are TRBV5-1 and TRBJ2-5; 8 nucleotides agree with TRBD1. Unmatched junction bases numbered 5, after V lost 6 bases and J lost 1 base. This CDR3 is 14 amino acids long. Germline V lookup: CDR1 SGHRS, CDR2 YFSETQ.

The V call is TRBV19, the J call TRBJ1-6; D is unclear. This CDR3 spans 14 amino acids. CDR1 is LNHDA and CDR2 is SQIVND in the germline V gene (reference sequence). The ends were cut back, 7 bases at V and 6 bases at J, with 13 bases in the middle. The CDR3 loop is CASMRITPNSPLHF. The CDR3, as DNA: TGTGCCAGTATGAGAATAACCCCTAATTCACCCCTCCACTTT.

The rearrangement joins TRBV6-1 to TRBJ1-2; TRBD1 might be the D (6 bases). CDR1 and CDR2 (germline): MNHNS, SASEGT. The CDR3 has 15 amino acids. Between the trimmed V and J ends, which lost 2 bases and 1 base, there was a span of 11 bases. CDR3 protein: CASSEFPGDNYGYTF. The CDR3 DNA sequence: TGTGCCAGCAGTGAATTTCCAGGGGATAACTATGGCTACACCTTC.

This rearrangement joins TRBV27 to TRBJ1-1; 9 bases match TRBD1. CDR1 and CDR2 from the germline V gene are MNHEY and SMNVEV (reference sequence). V lost 7 bases to trimming and J lost 4 bases; unmatched junction nucleotides: 4. This CDR3 contains 13 residues. The CDR3 nucleotides are TGTGCCAGCATGACAGGGGGGGTCACTGAAGCTTTCTTT. It translates to CASMTGGVTEAFF.